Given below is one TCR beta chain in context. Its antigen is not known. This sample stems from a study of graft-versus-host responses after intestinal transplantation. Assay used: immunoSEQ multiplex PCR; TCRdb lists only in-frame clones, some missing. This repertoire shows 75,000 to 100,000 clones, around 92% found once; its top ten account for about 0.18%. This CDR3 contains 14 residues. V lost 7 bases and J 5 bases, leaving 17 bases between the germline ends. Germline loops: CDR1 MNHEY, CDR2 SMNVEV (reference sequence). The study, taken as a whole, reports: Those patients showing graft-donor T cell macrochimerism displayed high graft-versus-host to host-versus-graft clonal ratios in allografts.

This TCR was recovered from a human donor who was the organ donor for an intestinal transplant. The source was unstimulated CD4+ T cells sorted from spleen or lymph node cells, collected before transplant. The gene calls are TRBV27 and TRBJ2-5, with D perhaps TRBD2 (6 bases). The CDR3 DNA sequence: TGTGCCAGCACCCCGGGGCGGGGCGTTGAGACCCAGTACTTC. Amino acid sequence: CASTPGRGVETQYF.